Given below is one T cell receptor (beta chain) in context. What it recognizes is unknown. With 2 bases clipped from V and 7 bases from J, the junction kept 11 bases outside the gene matches. Germline lookup yields CDR1 SNHLY and CDR2 FYNNEI. This CDR3 is 16 amino acids long. This specimen comes from a study of T-cell memory formation after mild COVID-19. Regarding the study as a whole: Confirmation of SARS-CoV-2 specificity was lacking for second-wave clones peaking day 37. Most CD4+ clones that shrank were in CM and EM, while CD8+ ones turned up in EMRA. Researchers found some responding clones in pre-infection memory, a sign that cross-reactive memory joined.

Libraries for TCRalpha and TCRbeta carried sample barcodes and unique molecular identifiers via 5'RACE. TCRdb passed the 5' RACE reads through MiXCR, listing each CDR3 protein once. The sample contains about 430,000 distinct CDR3 sequences, roughly a quarter of which appear only once. The receptor was derived from an adult woman who had mild COVID-19 (a few samples of this study predate the infection). Cell type and time point are not known. Sequenced: PBMCs or a T cell subset sorted from them (not recorded which). The J gene is TRBJ2-5, the V gene TRBV2; 9 bases align to TRBD2. The CDR3 bases are TGTGCCAGCAGTGAAATAGCGGGGGCGGCAATCGGGACCCAGTACTTC. It is translated as CASSEIAGAAIGTQYF.